This T cell receptor (beta chain) is from a study of post-analysis software for immune sequencing data. The ends were cut back, 6 bases at V and 10 bases at J, with 21 bases in the middle. The CDR3 has 14 residues. Germline CDR1 reads SGHTA; CDR2 reads FQGNSA. Unique molecular identifiers had been added to the TCR beta cDNA libraries. TCRdb independently ran MiXCR on the PCR reads; one entry per CDR3 protein. The table records hundreds of thousands of distinct CDR3 sequences, about 27% of them present only once. Findings and limits, study-wide: TRBV5-6, TRBV5-1 and TRBV20-1 were among 4 or 5 TRBV segments more frequent in patients than controls.

On this clonotype: Its antigen remains unknown.

The sample was blood. The receptor's source is a girl aged 10 to 17 with multiple sclerosis. The genes are TRBV7-2 and TRBJ1-1, with D tentatively TRBD1 (5 bases). The chain's CDR3 is CASRSNRELGGAFF. The CDR3 DNA follows: TGTGCCAGCAGATCAAATCGTGAACTCGGGGGAGCTTTCTTT.